Below, 29 T cell receptor beta chains from the same sample are listed, as sequenced in a study of blood T cells in healthy people across ages. Alongside a J-beta primer mix, a sample-barcoded 5' primer served in a second PCR lasting about 7 to 12 cycles. TCRdb re-analysed the 5' RACE reads in MiXCR, keeping a single row per CDR3 protein. The sample records over 1.5 million distinct CDR3 sequences, less than 50% being singletons. The source material was blood. Receptor source: a woman in her thirties or forties in good health.

The V call is TRBV7-9, the J call TRBJ1-1, with 7 bases matching TRBD1. This CDR3 has 17 residues. Germline V CDR1 and CDR2: SEHNR, FQNEAQ (reference sequence). V was pared by 1 base and J by 0 bases, with 8 bases of the junction left unmatched. The CDR3 coding sequence is TGTGCCAGCAGCTTAGGGTCGACAGGGTTCATGAACACTGAAGCTTTCTTT. As protein: CASSLGSTGFMNTEAFF.

In this sample, this clonotype turned up a few times. The chain links TRBV5-1 to TRBJ2-6; D unclear. The CDR3 is 15 residues long. V dropped 4 bases and J dropped 1 base, with 9 bases sitting between them. CDR1 is SGHRS, CDR2 YFSETQ, per germline. The chain's CDR3 is CASSALISGANVLTF. The CDR3 DNA follows: TGCGCCAGCAGCGCCCTTATTTCTGGGGCCAACGTCCTGACTTTC.

The V gene is TRBV28, the J gene TRBJ1-2, with a weak D call TRBD1 (6 bases). CDR3 size: 13 residues. V was shortened by 5 bases and J by 8 bases, with 15 bases between the two germline ends. CDR1 is MDHEN and CDR2 is SYDVKM in the germline V gene. The CDR3 DNA sequence: TGTGCCAGCAGTCCTAACGGGGGGCTAGGCTACACCTTC. Residues: CASSPNGGLGYTF.

This clonotype was found a few times. The gene calls are TRBV10-3 and TRBJ2-1; 9 bases line up with TRBD2. Unmatched junction bases numbered 16, after V lost 10 bases and J lost 6 bases. Germline CDR1 is ENHRY and CDR2 is SYGVKD. The CDR3 covers 16 residues. The CDR3 loop is CATAKGVAGGPNEQFF. DNA for the CDR3: TGTGCCACCGCAAAGGGGGTTGCGGGGGGGCCCAATGAGCAGTTCTTC.

The table lists this clonotype with a few counts. The CDR3 is CASSPPAGGGRNEQFF. DNA for the CDR3: TGTGCCAGCAGTCCACCCGCTGGCGGGGGGCGCAATGAGCAGTTCTTC. The chain carries TRBV28 and TRBJ2-1; 8 positions agree with TRBD2. The CDR3 spans 16 residues. J lost 6 bases, V lost 5 bases, and 12 bases had no gene match. Germline CDR1 MDHEN, CDR2 SYDVKM.

This clonotype was seen only a few times. This rearrangement joins TRBV12-3 or TRBV12-4 to TRBJ1-6; possibly TRBD1 for D (6 bases). The CDR3 is made up of 14 amino acids. The ends were cut back, 6 bases at V and 7 bases at J, with 13 bases in the middle. In nucleotides, the CDR3 is TGTGCCAGCAGCCAATTGGACAGCAATTCACCCCTCCACTTT. It specifies CASSQLDSNSPLHF.

The genes are TRBV29-1 and TRBJ2-5; 8 positions agree with TRBD1. The J call is in doubt because the DNA end fits TRBJ2-7 better. Germline V gives CDR1 SQVTM, CDR2 ANQGSEA. CDR3 length: 13 residues. DNA for the CDR3: TGCAGCGTCCCGGCACCGGGACAGGCCGAGCAGTACTTC. This codes for CSVPAPGQAEQYF.

The chain combines TRBV7-2 with TRBJ1-5; D not certain. The CDR3 has 14 residues. V was pared by 4 bases and J by 7 bases, with 14 bases between. CDR1 and CDR2 from the germline V gene are SGHTA and FQGNSA. The DNA for the CDR3 is TGTGCCAGCAGCTCCCCGGGTAGAGACCAGCCCCAGCATTTT. Its protein is CASSSPGRDQPQHF.

The V and J genes are TRBV7-2 and TRBJ1-1; 7 positions agree with TRBD1. The germline V gene has CDR1 SGHTA and CDR2 FQGNSA. Germline trimming cut 0 bases from V and 6 bases from J; bases unmatched to any gene: 4. This CDR3 has 14 residues. CDR3 amino acids: CASSLANQGAEAFF. The CDR3 DNA reads as TGTGCCAGCAGCTTAGCAAATCAGGGGGCTGAAGCTTTCTTT.

The chain joins TRBV2 to TRBJ2-7, with D unclear. Germline CDR1 reads SNHLY; CDR2 reads FYNNEI. Deletions cut 7 bases from V and 7 bases from J, with 14 bases between. This CDR3 region has 12 residues. CDR3 coding DNA: TGTGCCAGCACCCTGGTCGTCAATGAGCAGTACTTC. Amino acid sequence: CASTLVVNEQYF. Combining the CDR3 with reference TRBV2 and TRBJ2-7 gives the whole variable domain EPEVTQTPSHQVTQMGQEVILRCVPISNHLYFYWYRQILGQKVEFLVSFYNNEISEKSEIFDDQFSVERPDGSNFTLKIRSTKLEDSAMYFCASTLVVNEQYFGPGTRLTVT.

This sequence joins TRBV20-1 and TRBJ2-7; D not resolved. CDR3 length: 15 amino acids. Trimming shortened V by 1 base and J by 0 bases, and 13 bases separated the two germline ends. Per germline, CDR1 DFQATT and CDR2 SNEGSKA (reference sequence). The chain's CDR3 is CSARGASTPSYEQYF. The CDR3 bases are TGCAGTGCTAGAGGGGCATCTACACCCTCCTACGAGCAGTACTTC.

The chain is built from TRBV4-3 and TRBJ1-2, with 7 bases identical to TRBD1. The trim removed 3 bases at V and 4 bases at J, leaving 11 bases unmatched. CDR1 and CDR2 from the germline V gene are LGHNA and YSLEER. This CDR3 is 16 amino acids long. Here the CDR3 reads CASSQYVGTEVYGYTF. In DNA, the CDR3 is TGCGCCAGCAGCCAGTATGTGGGGACAGAAGTCTATGGCTACACCTTC.

In this sample, this clonotype turned up a few times. The chain carries TRBV18 and TRBJ2-7; TRBD2 is a possible D gene (5 bases). The CDR3 sequence is 15 residues long. Germline assignment: CDR1 KGHSH and CDR2 LQKENI. V was trimmed by 5 bases and J by 0 bases, leaving 14 bases between them. The CDR3 reads CASSFGLPSSYEQYF. CDR3 DNA sequence: TGTGCCAGCTCATTTGGACTCCCGAGCTCCTACGAGCAGTACTTC.

The CDR3 reads CASIPRFSYEQYF. The DNA for the CDR3 is TGTGCCAGCATCCCCCGGTTCTCCTACGAGCAGTACTTC. The V call is TRBV6-1, the J call TRBJ2-7; no clear D gene. Looked up from germline, CDR1 is MNHNS and CDR2 is SASEGT. CDR3 length: 13 residues. V lost 7 bases to trimming and J lost 0 bases, with 10 bases between them.

Written as DNA, the CDR3 is TGTGCCAGCAGCCAAGAGGTACGGGACAGGCAGTATTTT. It translates to CASSQEVRDRQYF. The V and J genes are TRBV3-1 and TRBJ2-3; 7 nucleotides match TRBD1. The germline CDR1 and CDR2 sequences are LGHDT and YNNKEL (reference sequence). After removal of 0 bases from V and 11 bases from J, the junction contained 5 bases not matched to a gene. The length of the CDR3 is 13 residues.

This chain joins TRBV7-3 and TRBJ2-1, with D maybe TRBD2 (5 bases). Per germline, CDR1 SGHTA and CDR2 FQGTGA. The CDR3 runs to 14 residues. V was pared by 1 base and J by 9 bases, with 13 bases between. The CDR3 coding sequence is TGTGCCAGCAGCTTAAGGGCTAGCCCCAGTGAGCAGTTCTTC. Translated: CASSLRASPSEQFF.

The chain combines TRBV4-1 with TRBJ2-1; TRBD2 matches 11 bases. The germline V gene encodes CDR1 MGHRA and CDR2 YSYEKL. V lost 3 bases, J lost 7 bases, and 11 bases stayed unmatched. CDR3 size: 17 residues. The CDR3 protein is CASSQLLAGDLRNEQFF. Here the CDR3 DNA reads TGCGCCAGCAGCCAGCTACTAGCGGGGGACCTCCGGAATGAGCAGTTCTTC.

The chain has TRBV6-2 or TRBV6-3 and TRBJ2-3, with 7 bases identical to TRBD2. Germline lookup yields CDR1 MNHEY and CDR2 SVGEGT. Trimming at V came to 8 bases and at J to 2 bases, leaving 13 bases not matched to a gene. The CDR3 runs 16 residues. CDR3 loop: CASCVEAGDLTDTQYF. The CDR3 DNA reads as TGTGCCAGCTGCGTTGAGGCGGGAGACCTCACAGATACGCAGTATTTT.

The chain joins TRBV7-3 to TRBJ2-3; D call uncertain. This CDR3 spans 13 amino acids. The V gene lost 0 bases and the J gene lost 10 bases, with 11 bases spanning the gap. Germline V gene sequence: CDR1 SGHTA, CDR2 FQGTGA. The CDR3 DNA follows: TGTGCCAGCAGCTTAACGTGGAGAGAAGCGCAGTATTTT. Protein sequence: CASSLTWREAQYF.

The genes are TRBV7-2 and TRBJ1-6, with 7 bases that match TRBD1. The CDR3 is made up of 18 amino acids. The junction had 12 bases not matched to a gene; V was cut back by 5 bases and J by 2 bases. Germline values: CDR1 SGHTA, CDR2 FQGNSA. The CDR3 coding sequence is TGTGCCAGCAGCGACTACGACAGGGCTAACACCTATAATTCACCCCTCCACTTT. Its translation: CASSDYDRANTYNSPLHF. Full variable domain (missing parts from reference TRBV7-2 and TRBJ1-6): GAGVSQSPSNKVTEKGKDVELRCDPISGHTALYWYRQSLGQGLEFLIYFQGNSAPDKSGLPSDRFSAERTGGSVSTLTIQRTQQEDSAVYLCASSDYDRANTYNSPLHFGNGTRLTVT.

This clonotype showed up just a few times. The chain links TRBV7-9 to TRBJ2-7; the D is unclear. Trimming cost V 1 base and J 0 bases, with 13 bases left between them. Looked up from germline, CDR1 is SEHNR and CDR2 is FQNEAQ (reference sequence). This CDR3 spans 16 amino acids. The CDR3 reads CASSLVRGDLSYEQYF. The DNA for the CDR3 is TGTGCCAGCAGCTTAGTACGAGGAGACCTCTCCTACGAGCAGTACTTC.

V gene TRBV6-5 combines with J gene TRBJ2-5; 10 bases agree with TRBD2. V shed 6 bases, J shed 5 bases, and the junction held 9 bases outside the gene matches. The CDR3 is 15 amino acids. The germline gives CDR1 MNHEY, CDR2 SVGAGI. The CDR3, as DNA: TGTGCCAGCAGATCTAGCGGGGGAGGGTACGAGACCCAGTACTTC. This sequence encodes CASRSSGGGYETQYF.

This sequence joins TRBV7-9 and TRBJ1-4; a possible D gene is TRBD1 (6 bases). This CDR3 contains 15 residues. Trimming cost V 5 bases and J 6 bases, with 16 bases left between them. Germline loops: CDR1 SEHNR, CDR2 FQNEAQ (reference sequence). In nucleotides, the CDR3 is TGTGCCAGCAGCCGCCAAGCTAACAGGGATGAAAAACTGTTTTTT. It codes for CASSRQANRDEKLFF.

This clonotype was recorded a few times. The V call is TRBV6-2 or TRBV6-3, the J call TRBJ1-2, with TRBD1 as a possible D gene (5 bases). CDR3 length: 14 amino acids. The V gene lost 6 bases and the J gene lost 3 bases, with 14 bases spanning the gap. Germline loops: CDR1 MNHEY, CDR2 SVGEGT. In DNA, the CDR3 is TGTGCCAGCAGGGATCCAGGGCGCGACTATGGCTACACCTTC. Translating gives CASRDPGRDYGYTF.

This clonotype came up a few times. Written as DNA, the CDR3 is TGCGCCAGCAGAATACAGGGGGCTGGTGATACGCAGTATTTT. It specifies CASRIQGAGDTQYF. This sequence joins TRBV5-1 and TRBJ2-3, with 9 bases identical to TRBD1. Germline-derived CDR1 and CDR2 are SGHRS and YFSETQ. The CDR3 has 14 residues. J gave up 6 bases and V 5 bases, and 7 bases lay outside the gene matches. Full variable domain (missing parts from reference TRBV5-1 and TRBJ2-3): KAGVTQTPRYLIKTRGQQVTLSCSPISGHRSVSWYQQTPGQGLQFLFEYFSETQRNKGNFPGRFSGRQFSNSRSEMNVSTLELGDSALYLCASRIQGAGDTQYFGPGTRLTVL.

The CDR3 bases are TGTGCCAGCAGCCAAGGTTTTCACGAGCAGTACTTC. This translates into CASSQGFHEQYF. The chain links TRBV4-2 to TRBJ2-7; D is undetermined. CDR1 and CDR2 from the germline V gene are LGHNA and YNFKEQ. CDR3 length equals 12 residues. V lost 1 base and J 5 bases, leaving 6 bases between the germline ends.

V is TRBV6-5 and J is TRBJ2-3; 9 nucleotides align to TRBD2. The germline V gene encodes CDR1 MNHEY and CDR2 SVGAGI. The CDR3 has 18 residues. V shed 0 bases, J shed 5 bases, and the junction held 12 bases outside the gene matches. This chain's CDR3 is CASSYSIAAGGRVDTQYF. CDR3 bases: TGTGCCAGCAGTTACTCGATTGCCGCGGGGGGGCGGGTAGATACGCAGTATTTT.

The V and J genes are TRBV7-9 and TRBJ2-1; D perhaps matches TRBD2 (6 bases). The CDR3 sequence is 15 residues long. The ends were cut back, 5 bases at V and 9 bases at J, with 20 bases in the middle. Germline loops: CDR1 SEHNR, CDR2 FQNEAQ (reference sequence). CDR3 sequence: CASSLRDSNFFEQFF. CDR3 sequence (DNA): TGTGCCAGCAGCCTCCGGGACTCTAATTTTTTTGAGCAGTTCTTC.

This chain connects TRBV29-1 to TRBJ1-2; D gene unclear. With 5 bases removed from V and 5 bases from J, the gap between germline ends came to 15 bases. Germline CDR1 reads SQVTM; CDR2 reads ANQGSEA. The CDR3 covers 13 residues. CDR3 DNA sequence: TGCAGCGTTTTGATCGCAGGCCATTATGGCTACACCTTC. This encodes CSVLIAGHYGYTF.